This TCR beta chain was observed in a study of cytomegalovirus exposure and HLA in healthy donors. Germline V gene data show CDR1 as GTSNPN and CDR2 as SVGIG (reference sequence). The CDR3 spans 13 residues. Trimming pared 1 base from V and 7 bases from J, leaving 13 bases between. Comment on this clone: Its antigen is not known.

Notes on the study in general: Later analysis suggested links between common viral pathogens and several top significant clusters. There were some public TCRs occurring in many donors, but most TCR sequences were rare.

Researchers ran the PCR with 60 Vbeta and 13 Jbeta primers. Assay used: immunoSEQ multiplex PCR; TCRdb lists only in-frame clones, some missing. The repertoire holds 150,000 to 200,000 clones, about 65% seen once, with around 6.9% in the top ten. The origin of this receptor is a man between 40 and 49 years old in good health and CMV-seropositive. The V call is TRBV30, the J call TRBJ1-1, with D unresolved. The sample was PBMCs. The CDR3 reads CAWSAGSSHEAFF. CDR3 coding DNA: TGTGCCTGGAGTGCCGGGTCATCCCATGAAGCTTTCTTT.